Here is one T cell receptor (beta chain) with its context. This entry is derived from a study of blood T cell repertoires in COVID-19. Study details: Samples taken during acute and convalescent COVID-19 were collected in the United States, Italy and Spain. T cells, B-cell-depleted T cells, or PBMCs provided the cDNA or gDNA that served as material.

V shed 5 bases and J 3 bases; nucleotides not matched to a gene: 4. The V gene's germline CDR1 is MNHEY and CDR2 SVGAGI. This CDR3 contains 14 residues. Repertoires were generated with immunoSEQ multiplex PCR, while TCRdb's copy carries only in-frame clones and drops some. In the table there are tens of thousands of clones, over 85% of which are singletons. This sequence originates from a man aged 65-85 years with active or convalescent COVID-19. The chain couples TRBV6-5 to TRBJ1-5; the match to TRBD1 covers 7 bases. The sequencing sample was made of peripheral blood. For the CDR3, the DNA is TGTGCCAGCAGTACCGGGACAGTCAATCAGCCCCAGCATTTT. Translating it yields CASSTGTVNQPQHF.